This T cell receptor beta chain was captured by sequencing in a study of blood T cell repertoires in COVID-19. Study details: There were acute and convalescent COVID-19 samples, and they came from the United States, Italy and Spain.

Participant-reported clinical history was the basis for cohort assignment. Only in-frame clones appear in the TCRdb table, and some are missing; sequencing was by immunoSEQ multiplex PCR. The data show around 250,000 clones, around 80% seen once. The receptor was derived from a man aged 30 to 45 with acute COVID-19. The sequenced sample consisted of PBMCs or T cells enriched from blood (not recorded which).

CDR3 sequence reads: CATSDFRRGGNEQFF. DNA of the CDR3: TGTGCCACCAGTGATTTTAGGCGGGGAGGCAATGAGCAGTTCTTC. The J gene is TRBJ2-1, the V gene TRBV24-1; possible D gene TRBD2, 6 bases. V was trimmed by 1 base and J by 6 bases, leaving 12 bases between them. Germline V gene lookup returns CDR1 KGHDR and CDR2 SFDVKD. The CDR3 is 15 residues long.